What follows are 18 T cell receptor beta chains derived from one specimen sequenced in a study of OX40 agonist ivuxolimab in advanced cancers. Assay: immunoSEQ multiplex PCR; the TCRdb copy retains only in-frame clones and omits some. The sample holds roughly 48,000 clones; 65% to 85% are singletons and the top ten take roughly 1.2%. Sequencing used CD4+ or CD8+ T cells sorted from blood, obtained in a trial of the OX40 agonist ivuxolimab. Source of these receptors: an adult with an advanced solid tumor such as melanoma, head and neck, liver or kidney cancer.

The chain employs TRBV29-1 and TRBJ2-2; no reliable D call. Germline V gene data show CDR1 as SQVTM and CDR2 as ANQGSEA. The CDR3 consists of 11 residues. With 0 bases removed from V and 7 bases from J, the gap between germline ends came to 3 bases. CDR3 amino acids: CSVEEGGELFF. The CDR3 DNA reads TGCAGCGTTGAAGAAGGCGGGGAGCTGTTTTTT.

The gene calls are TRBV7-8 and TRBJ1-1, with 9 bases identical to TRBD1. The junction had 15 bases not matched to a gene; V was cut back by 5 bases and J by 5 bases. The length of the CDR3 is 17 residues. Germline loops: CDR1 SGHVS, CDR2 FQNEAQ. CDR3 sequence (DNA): TGTGCCAGCAGCGCATATCAGACGGGACAGGGAAGGACTGAAGCTTTCTTT. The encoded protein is CASSAYQTGQGRTEAFF.

Here the CDR3 DNA reads TGTGCCAGCAGCTTAGGTGCCGTCAGAAACACCGGGGAGCTGTTTTTT. Translating it yields CASSLGAVRNTGELFF. The chain recombines TRBV11-2 with TRBJ2-2; D gene unclear. Germline CDR1 reads SGHAT; CDR2 reads FQNNGV. There are 16 residues in the CDR3. Trimming shortened V by 1 base and J by 2 bases, and 11 bases separated the two germline ends.

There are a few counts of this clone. The CDR3 DNA follows: TGTGCCTGGAGTGCACTTCTGAACACAGATACGCAGTATTTT. This encodes CAWSALLNTDTQYF. V is TRBV30 and J is TRBJ2-3; D is undetermined. V lost 1 base and J 2 bases, leaving 10 bases between the germline ends. Germline CDR1 GTSNPN, CDR2 SVGIG (reference sequence). The CDR3 runs 14 residues. The whole variable domain, filled in from reference TRBV30 and TRBJ2-3, reads SQTIHQWPATLVQPVGSPLSLECTVEGTSNPNLYWYRQAAGRGLQLLFYSVGIGQISSEVPQNLSASRPQDRQFILSSKKLLLSDSGFYLCAWSALLNTDTQYFGPGTRLTVL.

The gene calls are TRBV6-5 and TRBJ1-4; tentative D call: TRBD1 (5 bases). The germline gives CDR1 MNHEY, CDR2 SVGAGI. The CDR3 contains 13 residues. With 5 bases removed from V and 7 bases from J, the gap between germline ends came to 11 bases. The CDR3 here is CASSAGLFEKLFF. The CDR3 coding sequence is TGTGCCAGCAGTGCGGGACTTTTTGAAAAACTGTTTTTT.

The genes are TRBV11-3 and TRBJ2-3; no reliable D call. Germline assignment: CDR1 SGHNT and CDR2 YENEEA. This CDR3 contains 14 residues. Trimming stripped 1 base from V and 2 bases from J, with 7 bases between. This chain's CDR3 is CASSLGGSTDTQYF. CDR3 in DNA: TGTGCCAGCAGCTTAGGGGGATCCACAGATACGCAGTATTTT.

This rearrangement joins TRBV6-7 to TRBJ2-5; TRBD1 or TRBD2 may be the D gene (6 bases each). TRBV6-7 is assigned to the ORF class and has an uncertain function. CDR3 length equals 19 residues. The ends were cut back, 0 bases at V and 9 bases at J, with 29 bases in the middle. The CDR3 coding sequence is TGTGCCAGCAGTTACTCGATGCGGGGCAGGGGCCCGACATTTGGGGCCCAGTACTTC. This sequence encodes CASSYSMRGRGPTFGAQYF.

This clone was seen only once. This CDR3 reads CASSPGGRENSPLHF. CDR3 sequence (DNA): TGTGCCAGTAGTCCAGGGGGCCGTGAAAATTCACCCCTCCACTTT. The chain recombines TRBV19 with TRBJ1-6; 8 bases fit TRBD1. Germline V gives CDR1 LNHDA, CDR2 SQIVND (reference sequence). After removal of 5 bases from V and 7 bases from J, the junction contained 7 bases not matched to a gene. The CDR3 is 15 residues long.

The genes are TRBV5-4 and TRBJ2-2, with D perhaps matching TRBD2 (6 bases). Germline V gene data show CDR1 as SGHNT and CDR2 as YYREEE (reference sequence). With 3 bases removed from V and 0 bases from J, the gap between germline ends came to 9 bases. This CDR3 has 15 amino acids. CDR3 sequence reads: CASSSAGTNTGELFF. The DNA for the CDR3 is TGTGCCAGCAGCTCTGCGGGGACGAACACCGGGGAGCTGTTTTTT.

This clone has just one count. The CDR3 sequence is CASSVQGFQETQYF. The CDR3 bases are TGTGCCAGCAGTGTACAGGGCTTCCAAGAGACCCAGTACTTC. The chain is built from TRBV6-5 and TRBJ2-5, with a possible D match to TRBD1 (6 bases). Germline CDR1 is MNHEY and CDR2 is SVGAGI. V lost 5 bases to trimming and J lost 1 base, with 11 bases between them. The CDR3 is made up of 14 amino acids.

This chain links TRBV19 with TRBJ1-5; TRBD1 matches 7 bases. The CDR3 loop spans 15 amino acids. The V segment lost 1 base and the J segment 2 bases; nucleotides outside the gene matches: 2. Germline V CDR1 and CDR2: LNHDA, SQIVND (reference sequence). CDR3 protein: CASSIADRGNQPQHF. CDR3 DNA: TGTGCCAGTAGTATAGCAGACAGGGGCAATCAGCCCCAGCATTTT. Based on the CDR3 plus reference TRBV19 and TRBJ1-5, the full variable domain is DGGITQSPKYLFRKEGQNVTLSCEQNLNHDAMYWYRQDPGQGLRLIYYSQIVNDFQKGDIAEGYSVSREKKESFPLTVTSAQKNPTAFYLCASSIADRGNQPQHFGDGTRLSIL.

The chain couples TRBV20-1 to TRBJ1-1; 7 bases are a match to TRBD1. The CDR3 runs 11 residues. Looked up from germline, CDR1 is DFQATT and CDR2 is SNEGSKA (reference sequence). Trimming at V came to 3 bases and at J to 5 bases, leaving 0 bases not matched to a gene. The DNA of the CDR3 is TGCAGTGCTAGGACAGGGACTGAAGCTTTCTTT. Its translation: CSARTGTEAFF.

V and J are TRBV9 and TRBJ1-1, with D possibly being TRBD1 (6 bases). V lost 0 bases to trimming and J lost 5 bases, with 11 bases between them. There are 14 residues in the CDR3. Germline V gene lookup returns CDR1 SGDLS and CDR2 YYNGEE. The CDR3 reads CASSVVTGRTEAFF. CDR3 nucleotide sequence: TGTGCCAGCAGCGTAGTTACAGGGAGGACTGAAGCTTTCTTT.

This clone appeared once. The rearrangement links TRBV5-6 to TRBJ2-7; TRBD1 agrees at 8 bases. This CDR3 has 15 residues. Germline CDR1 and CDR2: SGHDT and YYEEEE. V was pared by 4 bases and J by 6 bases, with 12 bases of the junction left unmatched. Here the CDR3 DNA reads TGTGCCAGCAGCCGAGGGACAGGATGGGATCGCGAGCAGTACTTC. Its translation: CASSRGTGWDREQYF.

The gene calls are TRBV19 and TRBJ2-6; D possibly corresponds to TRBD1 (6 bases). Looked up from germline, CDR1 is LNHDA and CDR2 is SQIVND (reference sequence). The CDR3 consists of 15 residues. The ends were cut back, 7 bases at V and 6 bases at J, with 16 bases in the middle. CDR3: CASKVVAGVANVLTF. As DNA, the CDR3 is TGTGCCAGTAAGGTGGTGGCAGGGGTGGCCAACGTCCTGACTTTC.

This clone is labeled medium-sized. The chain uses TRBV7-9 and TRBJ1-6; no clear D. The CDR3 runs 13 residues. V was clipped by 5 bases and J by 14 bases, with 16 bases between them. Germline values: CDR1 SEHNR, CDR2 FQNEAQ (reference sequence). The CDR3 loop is CASSAAGVAALHF. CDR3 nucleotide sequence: TGTGCCAGCAGCGCGGCGGGTGTCGCGGCCCTCCACTTT.

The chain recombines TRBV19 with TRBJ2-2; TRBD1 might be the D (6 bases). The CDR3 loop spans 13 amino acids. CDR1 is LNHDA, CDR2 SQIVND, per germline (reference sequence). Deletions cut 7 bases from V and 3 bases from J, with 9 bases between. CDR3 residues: CASMRTDTGELFF. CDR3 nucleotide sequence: TGTGCCAGTATGCGGACAGACACCGGGGAGCTGTTTTTT.

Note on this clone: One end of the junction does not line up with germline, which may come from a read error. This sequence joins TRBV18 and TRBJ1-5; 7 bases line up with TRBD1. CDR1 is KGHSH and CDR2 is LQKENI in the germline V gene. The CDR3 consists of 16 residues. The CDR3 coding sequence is TGTGCCAGCTCATCACCGACAGGGCCTGACAATCAGCCCCAGCATTTT. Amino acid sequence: CASSSPTGPDNQPQHF.